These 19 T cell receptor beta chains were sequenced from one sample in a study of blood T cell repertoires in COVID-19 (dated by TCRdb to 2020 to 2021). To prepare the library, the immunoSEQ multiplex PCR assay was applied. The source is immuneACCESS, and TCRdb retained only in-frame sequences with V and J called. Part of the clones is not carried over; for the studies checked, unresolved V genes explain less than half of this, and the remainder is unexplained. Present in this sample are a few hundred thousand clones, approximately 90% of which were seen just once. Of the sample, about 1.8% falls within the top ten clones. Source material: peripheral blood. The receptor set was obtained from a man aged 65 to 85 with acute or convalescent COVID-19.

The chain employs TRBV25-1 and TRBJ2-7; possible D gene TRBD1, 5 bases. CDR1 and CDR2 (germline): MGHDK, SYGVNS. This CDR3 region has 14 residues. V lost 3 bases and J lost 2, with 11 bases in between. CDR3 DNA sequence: TGTGCCAGCAGTGACTGGGGCGGTACCTACGAGCAGTACTTC. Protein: CASSDWGGTYEQYF.

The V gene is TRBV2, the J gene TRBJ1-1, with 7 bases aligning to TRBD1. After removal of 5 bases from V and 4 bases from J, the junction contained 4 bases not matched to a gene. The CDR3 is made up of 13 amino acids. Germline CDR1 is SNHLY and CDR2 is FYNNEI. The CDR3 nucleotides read TGTGCCAGCAGTACAGGGGTCGGCACTGAAGCTTTCTTT. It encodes CASSTGVGTEAFF. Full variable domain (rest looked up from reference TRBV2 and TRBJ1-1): EPEVTQTPSHQVTQMGQEVILRCVPISNHLYFYWYRQILGQKVEFLVSFYNNEISEKSEIFDDQFSVERPDGSNFTLKIRSTKLEDSAMYFCASSTGVGTEAFFGQGTRLTVV.

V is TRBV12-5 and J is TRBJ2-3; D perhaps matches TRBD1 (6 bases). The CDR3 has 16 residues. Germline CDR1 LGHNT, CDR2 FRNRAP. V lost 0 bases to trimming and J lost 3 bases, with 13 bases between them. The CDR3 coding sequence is TGTGCTAGTGGTTTGGTACCACAGGGTAGGACAGATACGCAGTATTTT. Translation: CASGLVPQGRTDTQYF.

The CDR3 DNA is TGTGCCAGCAGCTCCGCCGGGTACAAAAACATTCAGTACTTC. It translates to CASSSAGYKNIQYF. The V gene is TRBV5-4, the J gene TRBJ2-4; D is unclear. Between the trimmed V and J ends, which lost 3 bases and 3 bases, there was a span of 10 bases. Germline CDR1 SGHNT, CDR2 YYREEE (reference sequence). This CDR3 is 14 amino acids long.

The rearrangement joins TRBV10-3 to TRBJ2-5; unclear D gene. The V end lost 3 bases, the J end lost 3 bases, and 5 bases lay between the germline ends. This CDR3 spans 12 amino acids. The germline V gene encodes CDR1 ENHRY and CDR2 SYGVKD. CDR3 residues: CAISDEKETQYF. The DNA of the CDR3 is TGTGCCATCAGTGATGAGAAAGAGACCCAGTACTTC.

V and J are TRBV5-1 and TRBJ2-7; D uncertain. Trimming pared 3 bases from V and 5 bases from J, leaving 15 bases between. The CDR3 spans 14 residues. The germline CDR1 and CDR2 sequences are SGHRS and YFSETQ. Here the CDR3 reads CASSSGAGAHEQYF. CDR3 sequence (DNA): TGCGCCAGCAGCTCCGGTGCCGGAGCCCACGAGCAGTACTTC.

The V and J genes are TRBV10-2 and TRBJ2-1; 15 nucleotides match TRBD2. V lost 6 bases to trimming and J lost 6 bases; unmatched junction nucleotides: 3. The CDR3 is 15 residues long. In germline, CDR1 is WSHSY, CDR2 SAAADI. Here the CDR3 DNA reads TGCGCCAGCAGGGCGGGACTAGCGGGAGGCAATGAGCAGTTCTTC. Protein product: CASRAGLAGGNEQFF.

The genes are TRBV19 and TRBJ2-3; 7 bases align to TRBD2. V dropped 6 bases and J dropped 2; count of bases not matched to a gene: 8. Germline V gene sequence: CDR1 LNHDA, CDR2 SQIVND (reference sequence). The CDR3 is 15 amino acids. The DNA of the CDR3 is TGTGCCAGTAGCTCACGAGCGGGAAACACAGATACGCAGTATTTT. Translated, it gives CASSSRAGNTDTQYF.

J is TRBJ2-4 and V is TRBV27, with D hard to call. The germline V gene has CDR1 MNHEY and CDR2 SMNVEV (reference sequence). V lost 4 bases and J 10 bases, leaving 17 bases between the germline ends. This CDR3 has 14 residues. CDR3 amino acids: CASSSYLPPSIQYF. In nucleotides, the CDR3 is TGTGCCAGCAGTTCCTATCTCCCCCCATCTATTCAGTACTTC.

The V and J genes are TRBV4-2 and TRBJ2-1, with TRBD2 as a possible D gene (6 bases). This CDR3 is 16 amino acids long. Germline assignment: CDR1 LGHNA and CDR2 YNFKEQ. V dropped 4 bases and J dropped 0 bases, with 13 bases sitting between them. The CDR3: CASSPDSGSSYNEQFF. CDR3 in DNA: TGTGCCAGCAGCCCAGATAGCGGAAGCTCCTACAATGAGCAGTTCTTC.

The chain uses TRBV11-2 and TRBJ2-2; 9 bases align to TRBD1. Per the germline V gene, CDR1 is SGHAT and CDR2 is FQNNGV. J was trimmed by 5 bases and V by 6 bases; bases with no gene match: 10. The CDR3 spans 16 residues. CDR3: CASRPTGQGSTGELFF. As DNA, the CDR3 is TGTGCCAGCAGACCGACGGGACAGGGCAGTACCGGGGAGCTGTTTTTT. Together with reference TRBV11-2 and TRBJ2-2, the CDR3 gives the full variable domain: EAGVAQSPRYKIIEKRQSVAFWCNPISGHATLYWYQQILGQGPKLLIQFQNNGVVDDSQLPKDRFSAERLKGVDSTLKIQPAKLEDSAVYLCASRPTGQGSTGELFFGEGSRLTVL.

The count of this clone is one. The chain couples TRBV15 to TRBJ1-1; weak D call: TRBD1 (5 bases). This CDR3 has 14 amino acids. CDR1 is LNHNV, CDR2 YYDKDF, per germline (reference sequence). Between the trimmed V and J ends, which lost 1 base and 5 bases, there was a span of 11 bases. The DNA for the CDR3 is TGTGCCACCAGCAGAGGTGGGGCAGGGACTGAAGCTTTCTTT. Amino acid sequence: CATSRGGAGTEAFF.

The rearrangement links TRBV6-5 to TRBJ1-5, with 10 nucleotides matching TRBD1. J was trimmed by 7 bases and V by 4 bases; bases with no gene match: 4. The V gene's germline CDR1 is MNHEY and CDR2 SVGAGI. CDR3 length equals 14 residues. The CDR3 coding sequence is TGTGCCAGCAGTTTGACAGGGGGCGAGCAGCCCCAGCATTTT. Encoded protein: CASSLTGGEQPQHF.

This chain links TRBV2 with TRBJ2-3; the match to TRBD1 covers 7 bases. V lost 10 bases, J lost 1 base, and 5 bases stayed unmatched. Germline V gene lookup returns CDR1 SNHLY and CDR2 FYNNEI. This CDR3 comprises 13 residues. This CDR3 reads CATVQGGTDTQYF. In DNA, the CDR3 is TGTGCCACCGTCCAGGGGGGCACAGATACGCAGTATTTT.

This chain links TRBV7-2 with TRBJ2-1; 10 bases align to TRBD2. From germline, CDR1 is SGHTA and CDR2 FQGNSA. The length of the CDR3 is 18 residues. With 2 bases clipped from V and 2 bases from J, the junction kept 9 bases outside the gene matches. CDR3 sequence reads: CASSLSSSGSAAYNEQFF. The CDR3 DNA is TGTGCCAGCAGCTTATCGTCTAGCGGGAGTGCCGCCTACAATGAGCAGTTCTTC.

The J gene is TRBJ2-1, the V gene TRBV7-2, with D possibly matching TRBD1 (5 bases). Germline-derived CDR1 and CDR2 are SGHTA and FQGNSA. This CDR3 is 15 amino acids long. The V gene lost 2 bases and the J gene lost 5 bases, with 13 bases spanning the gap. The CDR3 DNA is TGTGCCAGCAGCTTATTAGGCAGGGATCACAATGAGCAGTTCTTC. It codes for CASSLLGRDHNEQFF.

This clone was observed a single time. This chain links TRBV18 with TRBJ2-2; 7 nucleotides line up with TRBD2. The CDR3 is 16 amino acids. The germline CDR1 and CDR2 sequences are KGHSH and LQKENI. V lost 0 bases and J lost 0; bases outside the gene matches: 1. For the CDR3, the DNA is TGTGCCAGCTCACCACCGGCGGGAGCGAACACCGGGGAGCTGTTTTTT. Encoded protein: CASSPPAGANTGELFF.

The CDR3 DNA follows: TGCGCCAGCAGCTTAGGAGGAGCTAATGGAAACACCATATATTTT. Its translation is CASSLGGANGNTIYF. This chain joins TRBV5-1 and TRBJ1-3; D is uncertain. This CDR3 is 15 amino acids long. V gave up 2 bases and J gave up 3 bases, with 12 bases separating them. Germline CDR1 is SGHRS and CDR2 is YFSETQ.

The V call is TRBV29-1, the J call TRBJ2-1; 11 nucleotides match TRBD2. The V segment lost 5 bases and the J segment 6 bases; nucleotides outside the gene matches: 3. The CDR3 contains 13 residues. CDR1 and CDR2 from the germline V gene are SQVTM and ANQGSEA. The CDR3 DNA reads TGCAGCGTTATAGCGGGAGGGACCAATGAGCAGTTCTTC. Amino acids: CSVIAGGTNEQFF.